The clone carrying this TCR beta chain appeared many times. The CDR3 sequence is 12 residues long. CDR1 and CDR2 from the germline V gene are SEHNR and FQNEAQ (reference sequence). Deletions cut 7 bases from V and 9 bases from J, with 15 bases between. All patients reached thyroid surgery having received no treatment beforehand. This entry is derived from a study of metastatic and nonmetastatic thyroid tumors. Study summary: The comparison covered peripheral blood and tumor or nodule tissue in malignant and benign thyroid patients.

TCRdb re-clonotyped the PCR reads through MiXCR. The table has about 21,000 clones, approximately 12% seen once. V gene TRBV7-9 combines with J gene TRBJ1-1; maybe TRBD1 (5 bases). Sequencing input: blood. This TCR derives from a female donor with papillary thyroid cancer or a benign thyroid nodule (not recorded which). Some clones in this sample may be carry-over from other donors' samples. In DNA form, the CDR3 reads TGTGCCAGCATCTTGGATGGGGGGAAAGCTTTCTTT. Amino acid sequence: CASILDGGKAFF.